This record looks at one TCR beta chain sequence and its context. The data stem from a study of blood T cell repertoires in COVID-19. J lost 6 bases, V lost 6 bases, and 7 bases had no gene match. CDR1 and CDR2 from the germline V gene are SNHLY and FYNNEI. The CDR3 extends over 13 amino acids. Resolution of symptoms, clearance, or two negative PCRs was present in recovered Cohort 3 donors. Clones were sequenced by immunoSEQ multiplex PCR, and TCRdb holds only the in-frame ones, with some missing. This sample carries a few hundred thousand clones, about 86% of them seen once, and the ten largest clones take roughly 3.2%.

The TCR comes from a man aged 50 to 60 who had recovered from COVID-19. This chain links TRBV2 with TRBJ1-1, with TRBD1 matching over 7 bases. Sequencing was done on a sample of PBMCs or T cells enriched from blood (not recorded which). The CDR3 spells CASRDPGTAEAFF. Written as DNA, the CDR3 is TGTGCCAGCAGAGATCCCGGGACAGCTGAAGCTTTCTTT.